The 9 T cell receptor beta chains below all came from one sample that was sequenced in a study of T cell responses to AZD1222 COVID-19 vaccine. Libraries were prepared by immunoSEQ multiplex PCR; TCRdb keeps only in-frame clonotypes and omits some of them. The sample shows about 69,000 clones, around 78% of them seen only once. The specimen comprised peripheral blood, sampled 28 days after the second AZD1222 dose. The receptor source for this set is an adult who received the AZD1222 COVID-19 vaccine.

The chain recombines TRBV2 with TRBJ1-4; 9 positions match TRBD1. The CDR3 length is 18 residues. CDR1 is SNHLY, CDR2 FYNNEI, per germline. V shed 2 bases and J 7 bases; nucleotides not matched to a gene: 14. The CDR3: CASSEQGQGVKGAEKLFF. The CDR3 nucleotides are TGTGCCAGCAGTGAACAGGGACAGGGTGTGAAAGGGGCTGAAAAACTGTTTTTT.

The chain carries TRBV27 and TRBJ2-1, with 8 bases that match TRBD1. CDR1 MNHEY and CDR2 SMNVEV come from the germline V gene (reference sequence). CDR3 length equals 14 residues. Losses at the gene ends were 5 bases for V and 7 bases for J; bases not matched to a gene: 7. CDR3 DNA sequence: TGTGCCAGCAGTGCGGACAGGGTCTGGAATGAGCAGTTCTTC. Translating gives CASSADRVWNEQFF.

The chain is built from TRBV5-4 and TRBJ2-3; 8 bases fit TRBD1. Losses at the gene ends were 3 bases for V and 4 bases for J; bases not matched to a gene: 4. CDR3 length: 14 residues. Germline V CDR1 and CDR2: SGHNT, YYREEE (reference sequence). CDR3 bases: TGTGCCAGCAGCTACCGACAGGGGCCAGATACGCAGTATTTT. Amino acid sequence: CASSYRQGPDTQYF.

This chain joins TRBV7-6 and TRBJ2-7, with D maybe TRBD2 (5 bases). This CDR3 has 17 residues. Trimming removed 5 bases from V and 2 bases from J, with 22 bases in between. CDR1 and CDR2 from the germline V gene are SGHVS and FNYEAQ. The CDR3 loop reads CASSPQTGVRAAYEQYF. The CDR3 DNA reads as TGTGCCAGCAGCCCCCAAACCGGGGTAAGAGCGGCCTACGAGCAGTACTTC.

This chain joins TRBV1 and TRBJ1-2. TRBV1 is listed as a pseudogene. The length of the CDR3 is 14 residues. The CDR3 region is CTSSGLRGNYGYTF. The CDR3 nucleotides read TGCACCAGCAGTGGGTTGAGGGGTAACTATGGCTACACCTTC.

The V gene is TRBV5-4, the J gene TRBJ2-5; 11 bases map to TRBD2. The V and J ends lost 0 bases and 2 bases, in that order; junction bases with no gene match: 9. Germline V CDR1 and CDR2: SGHNT, YYREEE (reference sequence). This CDR3 has 18 residues. DNA of the CDR3: TGTGCCAGCAGCTTGGGCCTAGCGGGAGGAAGACTTCAAGAGACCCAGTACTTC. Its protein is CASSLGLAGGRLQETQYF.

J is TRBJ1-1 and V is TRBV29-1, with D uncertain. Germline-derived CDR1 and CDR2 are SQVTM and ANQGSEA. V shed 7 bases and J shed 4 bases, with 13 bases lying between them. The CDR3 runs to 12 residues. CDR3 DNA sequence: TGCAGCGCCCGGCGAGGGATCACTGAAGCTTTCTTT. Translating it yields CSARRGITEAFF.

The CDR3 bases are TGTGCCAGCAGCCAGAGGAGTTCAGGGGGTGGCTACACCTTC. It codes for CASSQRSSGGGYTF. The chain has TRBV3-1 (or the pseudogene TRBV3-2) and TRBJ1-2, with 7 bases identical to TRBD1. The V gene's germline CDR1 is LGHDT and CDR2 YNNKEL (reference sequence). CDR3 size: 14 residues. V lost 3 bases, J lost 7 bases, and 8 bases stayed unmatched.

V is TRBV2 and J is TRBJ2-5; D unclear. Germline lookup yields CDR1 SNHLY and CDR2 FYNNEI. The ends were cut back, 3 bases at V and 1 base at J, with 6 bases in the middle. The CDR3 sequence is 13 residues long. CDR3 region: CASSDYLQETQYF. The CDR3 DNA follows: TGTGCCAGCAGTGATTATCTCCAAGAGACCCAGTACTTC.